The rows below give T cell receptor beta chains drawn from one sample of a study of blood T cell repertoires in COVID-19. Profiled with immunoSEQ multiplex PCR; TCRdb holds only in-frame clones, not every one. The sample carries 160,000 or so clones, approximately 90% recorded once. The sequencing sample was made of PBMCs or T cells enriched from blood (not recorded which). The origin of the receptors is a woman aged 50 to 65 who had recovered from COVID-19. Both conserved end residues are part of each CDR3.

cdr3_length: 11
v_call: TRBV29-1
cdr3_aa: CSVQNGGGYTF

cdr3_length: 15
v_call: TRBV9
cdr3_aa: CASSPAPRVNTEAFF

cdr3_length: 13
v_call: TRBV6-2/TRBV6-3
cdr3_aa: CASSLQGYNEQFF

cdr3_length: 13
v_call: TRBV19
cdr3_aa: CASSGGWNGGYTF

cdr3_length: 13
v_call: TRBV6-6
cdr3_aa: CASSPDRATEAFF

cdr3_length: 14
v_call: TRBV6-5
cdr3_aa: CASSLTNRANVLTF

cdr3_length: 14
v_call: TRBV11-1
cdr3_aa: CASSLDRGREKLFF

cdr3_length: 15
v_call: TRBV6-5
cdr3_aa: CASRGSGGFGNTQYF

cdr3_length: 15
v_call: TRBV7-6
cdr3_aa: CASSFHGKSTDTQYF

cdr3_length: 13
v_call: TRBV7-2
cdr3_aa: CASSPSSSYEQYF

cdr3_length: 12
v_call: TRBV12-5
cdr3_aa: CASGSNSHEQFF

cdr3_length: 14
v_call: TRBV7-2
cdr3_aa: CASSSDRGPYEQYF

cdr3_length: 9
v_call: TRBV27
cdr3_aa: CAEEDEQYF

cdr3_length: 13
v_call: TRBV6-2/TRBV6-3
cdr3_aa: CASSYGQHTEAFF

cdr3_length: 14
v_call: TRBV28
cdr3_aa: CASSTQGTGNTIYF

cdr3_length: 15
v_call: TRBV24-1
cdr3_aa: CATSDGGQGENKQYF

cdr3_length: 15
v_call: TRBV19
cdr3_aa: CASHSTGMAKNIQYF

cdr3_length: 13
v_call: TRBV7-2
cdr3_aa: CASSSNQGYGYTF

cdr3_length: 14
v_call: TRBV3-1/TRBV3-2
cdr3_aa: CASSQQGGTYEQYF